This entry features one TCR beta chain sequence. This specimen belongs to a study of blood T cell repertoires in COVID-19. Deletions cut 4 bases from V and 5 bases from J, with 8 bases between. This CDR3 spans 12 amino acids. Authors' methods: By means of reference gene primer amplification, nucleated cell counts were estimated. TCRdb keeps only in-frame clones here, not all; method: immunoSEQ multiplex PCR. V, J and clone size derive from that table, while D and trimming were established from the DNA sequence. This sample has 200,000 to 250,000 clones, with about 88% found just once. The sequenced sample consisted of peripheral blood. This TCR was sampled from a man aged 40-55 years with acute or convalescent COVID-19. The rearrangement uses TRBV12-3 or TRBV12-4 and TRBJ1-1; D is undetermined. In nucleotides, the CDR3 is TGTGCCAGCAGTTACGCCGGTACTGAAGCTTTCTTT. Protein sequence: CASSYAGTEAFF.